Below, one TCR beta chain is given with its context. This clone was detected only a few times. Its cognate antigen has yet to be identified. No base quality information exists; no much larger clone differs at one position. This sample was taken from a study of cytomegalovirus exposure and HLA in healthy donors (dated by TCRdb to about 2017). As for the study more broadly: In an earlier analysis of roughly 590 of the donors, 250 to 300 Gb of sequence data and 117 million unique TCR beta sequences from about 179 million T cells were reported. An early release that covered fewer than 750 HLA-typed donors contained about 300 gigabases of sequencing data and some 87 million unique TCR sequences. The genetic ancestry cluster associated with self-reported Caucasian donors included approximately 85% of the approximately 430 genotyped donors. The study was designed to test whether signatures of past pathogen exposure could be identified by cataloging public T cell receptors. The study used immunosequencing to profile the T cell repertoires of approximately 630 subjects and linked those repertoires to cytomegalovirus serostatus. Along with the roughly 670-subject first cohort, a separate validation cohort of over a hundred different subjects was used. The study combined high-throughput TCR immunosequencing, statistical association of individual TCRs with disease status, and machine learning to predict cytomegalovirus infection status. A later analysis re-examined previously published TCR beta repertoires from about 670 donors and added high-resolution HLA genotyping to investigate patterns of TCR occurrence. Rather than drawing on any new phenotypic data, the later analysis identified candidate immune exposures from TCR beta sequences and the way those sequences occurred across donors. In an earlier analysis of roughly 600 of the donors, high-throughput TCR beta sequencing was used to judge whether each TCR beta V gene segment behaved as functional or pseudogenic. Donor age, sex, ethnicity and CMV serostatus were compiled alongside the repertoire data. Genome-wide SNP genotypes for about three fifths of the roughly 670 donors were used in a later genetic analysis, which treated that subset as a discovery cohort. All discovery cohort repertoires had been generated on a single sequencing platform. Both class I and class II loci were covered by HLA typing, at four-digit resolution. The number of typed donors differed by locus: 629-630 for A, B, C, DRB1 and DQB1; 522 for DQA1; about 600 for DPA1; and about 450 for DPB1. Four or five DR-DQ haplotypes were handled as single units for association and clustering, since linkage in the cohort was strong. Across 398 genotyped donors of the cohort, an average of approximately 240,000 unique TCR beta nucleotide sequences per donor were sequenced, and approximately 17% of those sequences were non-productive.

The cohort comprised some 680 healthy bone marrow donors. All cohort members were sampled while nominally healthy, although unrecorded immune exposures were likely present. The donor was CMV seronegative and belonged to the group of over 350 seronegative cohort members. A peripheral blood sample was provided by each donor, and peripheral blood mononuclear cells were used for TCR beta sequencing. Genomic DNA extraction from the blood cell samples was performed with the Qiagen DNeasy Blood Extraction Kit. From a lookup of the germline V gene, CDR1 and CDR2 are MNHEY and SVGAGI. The CDR3, cysteine through phenylalanine, is 13 amino acids long. Only the CDR3 region is kept as DNA, spanning 39 bases read in frame from base 1. After removal of 7 bases from V and 6 bases from J, the junction retains 6 bases not matched to a gene. What the research found in general, with its limitations: A further reported finding was that TCR beta sequences accurately predicted the HLA-A and HLA-B alleles for most subjects in the first cohort. In an earlier analysis of over 550 of the donors, most TCR beta V segments were observed in productive rearrangements about 87% or about 30% of the time, broadly matching IMGT annotations. For the cohort, immune exposure information was limited to CMV serostatus. In the study, around 150 TCR beta chains were listed as associated with cytomegalovirus. Three of the identified cytomegalovirus-associated TCR beta chains were confirmed in vitro to be specific for cytomegalovirus antigens. A cluster of highly shared sequence variants was judged likely to be a technical artifact of the sequencing pipeline. Across donors, most TCR sequences were observed very rarely, whereas some public TCRs were present in many individuals. A later analysis found that TCR association rates varied across HLA loci, with DRB1 alleles showing the most associated TCRs and HLA-C alleles the fewest. The 87-base-pair reads could not distinguish some IMGT-functional V segments, including TRBV6-2 and TRBV6-3, so those segments were excluded. Cytomegalovirus status was reported to be diagnosed by the classifier with high specificity and sensitivity in both the original and validation cohorts. Sequencing depth was assumed to be roughly uniform across donors in the presence/absence analyses, though that assumption may not hold. According to a later genetic analysis, donors in an Asian-associated ancestry cluster had fewer N-insertions in productive TCRs than the approximately 670-donor mean. A later analysis found that HLA-associated TCR beta chains were more clonally expanded and had lower generation probabilities than equally common non-associated chains. HLA typing was unavailable for some donors at each locus, so association tests used only the typed subset. In a later genetic analysis, a missense DCLRE1C variant was associated with V-gene and J-gene trimming of TCR beta chains, and the association was replicated in an independent cohort. The cohort was sequenced for TCR beta chains only, and without alpha or paired-chain data the features that could be detected were limited. The authors suggested that the approach could potentially be extended to other disease states and immunological phenotypes. Several of the top co-occurrence clusters appeared to be linked to parvovirus B19, influenza, CMV and Epstein-Barr virus, according to a later analysis. Most CMV-associated TCR beta chains appeared to be HLA-restricted in a later analysis, and the HLA associations seemed to be driven largely by CMV exposure. In a later analysis, 16,951 TCR beta sequences were associated with specific HLA alleles at a false discovery rate of 0.05. The earlier analysis of fewer than 750 of the donors excluded approximately 15 rarely observed V segments, including chromosome 9 orphons, because counts were too low. Correlated functional status among segregating V segments might reflect linkage disequilibrium, but an unknown experimental factor could not be ruled out. When HLA alleles, especially DR and DQ, strongly co-occurred, attributing TCR associations to individual alleles was difficult.

To prepare the library, the immunoSEQ multiplex PCR assay was applied. The multiplex PCR relied on a mix of 60 forward primers for TCR Vbeta segments and 13 reverse primers for TCR Jbeta segments. The CDR3 region of rearranged TCR beta genes was amplified from genomic DNA with a multiplex PCR assay. Amplified TCR beta libraries were sequenced as 87-base-pair reads on the Illumina HiSeq System. For the original study's pipeline: In a later analysis, tens of millions of unique TCR beta chains were counted across the approximately 640 repertoires, and roughly 11 million of these chains were shared by at least two donors. Raw reads were error-corrected and collapsed into unique sequences by a nearest-neighbor algorithm in which closely related sequences were merged to remove PCR and sequencing errors. Alignment of CDR3 sequences to IMGT reference sequences was used to assign V, D and J gene segments. Each retained sequence needed at least a six-nucleotide match to both a V gene segment and a J gene segment. A rearrangement counted as productive if the CDR3 had no stop codons and remained in frame with V and J, and every other rearrangement counted as non-productive. CDR3 was defined according to IMGT convention as the region running from the second conserved V-encoded cysteine to the conserved J-encoded phenylalanine. In an earlier analysis of more than 550 of the donors, sequences lacking an unambiguous match to a single V gene segment were excluded. An earlier analysis of 587 of the donors classified V segments as functional when productive rearrangements were above 56.7% and as segregating when the standard deviation between donors was above 5%. A statistical classification framework was built to diagnose cytomegalovirus status from the catalog of TCR beta chain sequences. V and J gene assignment, in a later analysis, came from comparing TCR nucleotide sequences with IMGT/GENE-DB human TR gene sequences. In a later analysis, CDR3 sequences and most-parsimonious VDJ recombination scenarios were assigned using the TCRdist pipeline. In a later analysis, each TCR beta chain was defined by its CDR3 amino acid sequence together with its V-gene family, and reads lacking a unique V-gene family were excluded. To address suspected cross-contamination and a sequencing artifact, a later analysis removed a few hundred highly shared, low-generation-probability nucleotide sequences. A later analysis calculated a clonal expansion index for each public chain from normalized within-repertoire ranks of inferred template counts. A later analysis computed generation probabilities with a VDJ recombination model fitted to out-of-frame rearrangements, and checked the results against IGoR. In a later analysis, TCR-TCR, TCR-HLA and TCR-CMV co-occurrence was scored with hypergeometric tests, and a repertoire-size bias correction was applied to TCR pairs. A later analysis estimated false discovery rates by permuting HLA or CMV assignments 20 times. In a later analysis, co-occurring TCRs were grouped using DBSCAN, with TCRdist sequence similarity added in when clustering inside HLA-allele-positive subsets. For co-occurrence clustering, repertoires with fewer than 30,000 or more than 120,000 public chains were excluded, along with roughly 5 repertoires with anomalous nucleotide sharing. TCRdb mirrors the immuneACCESS table, restricted to in-frame sequences. Some clones are absent from its copies; in checked studies, under half trace to an unresolved V gene, and the reason for the others is unknown. For V, J and clone size, that table is used; D and trimming come from the DNA. The sample table contains about 140,000 clones; only one count was recorded for more than 70% of them. Approximately 2.5% of the sample is held by the ten biggest clonotypes.

The sequence is built from TRBV6-5 and TRBJ1-1, with TRBD1 identical over 9 junction bases. The sequence derives from a man aged 45-65 years in good health and CMV-seronegative. The sequenced sample was PBMCs. This receptor has the CDR3 CASTRGQGAEAFF. The sequenced DNA: TGTGCCAGCACCCGGGGACAGGGCGCTGAAGCTTTCTTT.